This is a list of T cell receptor beta chains from one sample in a study of blood T cells in healthy people across ages. TCRdb re-called the 5' RACE reads through MiXCR, storing one row per CDR3 protein. The table lists 450,000 to 700,000 distinct CDR3 sequences, roughly 29% of them singletons. The specimen was blood. Receptors were obtained from a woman aged 70-85 years in good health. CDR3s include the opening cysteine and the closing phenylalanine or tryptophan. Each record gives: D gene, J gene, clone size, V gene, CDR3 DNA, CDR3 protein. D genes are given only for firm matches. Size values are once, few and many counts, or a class for expanded clones, and some rows have none.

TRBD1	TRBJ2-6	few	TRBV5-1	TGCGCCAGCAGCTTGACGGGACAGGGGTCTGGGGCCAACGTCCTGACTTTC	CASSLTGQGSGANVLTF
TRBD2	TRBJ2-1	many	TRBV6-2/TRBV6-3	TGTGCCAGCAGTTACCCACCGGGACTAGTACAAGATGAGCAGTTCTTC	CASSYPPGLVQDEQFF
TRBD2	TRBJ2-7	.	TRBV7-2	TGTGCCACCCTCAAGCGGGGGGGCTACGAGCAGTACTTC	CATLKRGGYEQYF
TRBD1	TRBJ2-2	few	TRBV7-8	TGTGCCAGCAGCGCCCCGCGACAGGGGAACACCGGGGAGCTGTTTTTT	CASSAPRQGNTGELFF
.	TRBJ1-1	few	TRBV13	TGTGCCAGCAGCCAAATCGGCCGACGTCTCAACACTGAAGCTTTCTTT	CASSQIGRRLNTEAFF
.	TRBJ2-5	.	TRBV27	TGTGCCAGCAGACCCTCCTGGGTGGAGACCCAGTACTTC	CASRPSWVETQYF
TRBD2	TRBJ2-1	few	TRBV6-1	TGTGCCAGCAGTGCAACGACTAGCGGATACAATGAGCAGTTCTTC	CASSATTSGYNEQFF
TRBD1	TRBJ1-6	.	TRBV7-2	TGTGCCAGCAGCTTAAGCCGAGGGGGCGGAGGCTCACCCCTCCACTTT	CASSLSRGGGGSPLHF
TRBD1	TRBJ1-1	.	TRBV3-1	TGTGCCAGCAGCCAGGGACAGGTAAACACTGAAGCTTTCTTT	CASSQGQVNTEAFF
.	TRBJ2-1	.	TRBV12-3/TRBV12-4	TGTGCCAGCAGCTCCCCCGGGGGGCGCGATGAGCAGTTCTTC	CASSSPGGRDEQFF
TRBD2	TRBJ2-5	.	TRBV11-2	TGTGCCAGCAGCTCCCCGGGGAGCGGGGCGAAGACCCAGTACTTC	CASSSPGSGAKTQYF
.	TRBJ2-7	few	TRBV6-2/TRBV6-3	TGTGCCAGCAGTTACGACGGGACCGTACGAGCGCAGTACTTC	CASSYDGTVRAQYF
.	TRBJ2-5	.	TRBV5-1	TGCGCCAGCAACCTGATGGGGGTCCAAGAGACCCAGTACTTC	CASNLMGVQETQYF
TRBD1	TRBJ2-7	few	TRBV6-2/TRBV6-3	TGTGCCAGCAGACAGACAGGGGCTCGATGGTCCTACGAGCAGTACTTC	CASRQTGARWSYEQYF
.	TRBJ1-1	.	TRBV9	TGTGCCAGCAGCGTAGAATTAGGGGGAAGCCAAACTGAAGCTTTCTTT	CASSVELGGSQTEAFF
.	TRBJ2-5	.	TRBV25-1	TGTGCCAGCGGATACAGGGTCCAAGAGACCCAGTACTTC	CASGYRVQETQYF
TRBD2	TRBJ2-1	.	TRBV20-1	TGCAACCCGGGAGGGCCTGACAATGAGCAGTTCTTC	CNPGGPDNEQFF
.	TRBJ1-3	few	TRBV14	TGTGCCAGCAGCCCAAGATCAGCAGGGATAAACACCATATATTTT	CASSPRSAGINTIYF
.	TRBJ1-5	.	TRBV6-1	TGTGCCAGCACCCGAATCACCCGGGGGTGGGGAACTCAGCCCCAGCATTTT	CASTRITRGWGTQPQHF
TRBD1	TRBJ1-2	.	TRBV20-1	TGCAGTGCTAGAGGACAGGGGGCAAGCTATGGCTACACCTTC	CSARGQGASYGYTF
TRBD1	TRBJ1-5	few	TRBV2	TGTGCCAGCACCTGGACAGGGCGGTCCGATCAGCCCCAGCATTTT	CASTWTGRSDQPQHF
TRBD1	TRBJ1-5	few	TRBV20-1	TGCAGTGCTTCACGACCGGGACAGGGAGGCCAGCCCCAGCATTTT	CSASRPGQGGQPQHF
TRBD1	TRBJ1-1	few	TRBV4-2	TGTGCCAGCAGCCAGGATACGGACAGGGTGAACACTGAAGCTTTCTTT	CASSQDTDRVNTEAFF